This T cell receptor (beta chain) was observed in a study of blood T cell repertoires in COVID-19. For the study at large: The samples span acute and convalescent COVID-19 from the United States, Italy and Spain.

Self-reported history from a screening survey and questionnaire set each donor's cohort. Original methodology: How many nucleated cells were present was estimated from reference gene primer amplification. The assay was immunoSEQ multiplex PCR, and TCRdb's table has in-frame clones only and misses some. The V and J calls and clone size are taken from that table; D and trimming were inferred from the DNA. Here the sample spans 200,000 to 250,000 clones, around 85% being singletons. CDR3 length: 14 amino acids. The germline CDR1 and CDR2 sequences are SGHAT and FQNNGV. With V trimmed by 1 base and J by 3 bases, 2 bases remained unmatched.

This TCR was sampled from a woman between 50 and 59 years old in a cohort exposed to, infected with or recovered from COVID-19 (not recorded which). Sequencing was performed on PBMCs or T cells enriched from blood (not recorded which). The chain combines TRBV11-2 with TRBJ1-2; TRBD1 matches at 7 bases. CDR3 sequence: CASSLVGTDYGYTF. As DNA, the CDR3 is TGTGCCAGCAGCTTAGTAGGGACAGACTATGGCTACACCTTC.